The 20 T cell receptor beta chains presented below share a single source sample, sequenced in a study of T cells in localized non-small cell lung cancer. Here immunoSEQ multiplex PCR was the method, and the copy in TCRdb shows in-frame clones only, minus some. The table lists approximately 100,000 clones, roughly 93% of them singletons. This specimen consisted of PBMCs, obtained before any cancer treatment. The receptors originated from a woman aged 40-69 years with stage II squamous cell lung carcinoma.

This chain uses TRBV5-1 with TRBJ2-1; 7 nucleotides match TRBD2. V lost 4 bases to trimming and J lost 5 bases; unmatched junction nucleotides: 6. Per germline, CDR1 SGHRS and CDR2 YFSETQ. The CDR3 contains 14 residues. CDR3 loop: CASSHPGRDNEQFF. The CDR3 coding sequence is TGCGCCAGCAGCCACCCTGGGAGGGACAATGAGCAGTTCTTC.

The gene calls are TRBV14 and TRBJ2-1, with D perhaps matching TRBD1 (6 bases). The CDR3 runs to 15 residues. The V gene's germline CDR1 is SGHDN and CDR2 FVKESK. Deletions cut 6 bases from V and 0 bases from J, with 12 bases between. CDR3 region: CASREDSRSYNEQFF. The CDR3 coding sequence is TGTGCCAGCAGAGAGGACAGTCGCTCCTACAATGAGCAGTTCTTC. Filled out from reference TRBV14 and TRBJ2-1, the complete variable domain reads EAGVTQFPSHSVIEKGQTVTLRCDPISGHDNLYWYRRVMGKEIKFLLHFVKESKQDESGMPNNRFLAERTGGTYSTLKVQPAELEDSGVYFCASREDSRSYNEQFFGPGTRLTVL.

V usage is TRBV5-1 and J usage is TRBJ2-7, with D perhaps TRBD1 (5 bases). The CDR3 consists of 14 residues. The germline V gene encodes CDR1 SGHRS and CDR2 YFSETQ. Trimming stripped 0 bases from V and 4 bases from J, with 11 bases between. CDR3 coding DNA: TGCGCCAGCAGCTTGGGCAGGGTCAGTTACGAGCAGTACTTC. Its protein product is CASSLGRVSYEQYF. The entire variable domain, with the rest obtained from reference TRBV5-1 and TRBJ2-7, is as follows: KAGVTQTPRYLIKTRGQQVTLSCSPISGHRSVSWYQQTPGQGLQFLFEYFSETQRNKGNFPGRFSGRQFSNSRSEMNVSTLELGDSALYLCASSLGRVSYEQYFGPGTRLTVT.

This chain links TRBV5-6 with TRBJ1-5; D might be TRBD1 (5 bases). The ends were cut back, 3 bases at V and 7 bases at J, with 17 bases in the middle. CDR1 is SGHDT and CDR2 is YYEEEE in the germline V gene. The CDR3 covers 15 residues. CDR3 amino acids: CASSSWGILGQPQHF. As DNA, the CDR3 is TGTGCCAGCAGCTCCTGGGGGATTTTAGGGCAGCCCCAGCATTTT.

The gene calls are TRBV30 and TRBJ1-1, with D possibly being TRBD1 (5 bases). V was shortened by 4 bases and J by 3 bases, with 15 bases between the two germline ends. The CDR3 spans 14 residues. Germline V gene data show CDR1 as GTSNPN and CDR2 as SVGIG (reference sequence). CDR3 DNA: TGTGCCTGGAATTTGGGACTGATTTACACTGAAGCTTTCTTT. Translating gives CAWNLGLIYTEAFF.

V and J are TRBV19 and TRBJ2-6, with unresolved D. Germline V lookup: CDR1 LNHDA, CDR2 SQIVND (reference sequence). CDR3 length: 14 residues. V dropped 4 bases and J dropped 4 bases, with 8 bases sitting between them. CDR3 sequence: CASSTRTGANVLTF. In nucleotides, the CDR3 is TGTGCCAGTAGTACCCGTACCGGGGCCAACGTCCTGACTTTC.

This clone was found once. DNA of the CDR3: TGTGCCAGCAGCTTAGTTGGCCGGGGGACCTACGAGCAGTACTTC. It translates to CASSLVGRGTYEQYF. V usage is TRBV11-2 and J usage is TRBJ2-7; tentative D call: TRBD2 (6 bases). CDR1 SGHAT and CDR2 FQNNGV come from the germline V gene. V gave up 1 base and J gave up 2 bases, with 12 bases separating them. There are 15 residues in the CDR3.

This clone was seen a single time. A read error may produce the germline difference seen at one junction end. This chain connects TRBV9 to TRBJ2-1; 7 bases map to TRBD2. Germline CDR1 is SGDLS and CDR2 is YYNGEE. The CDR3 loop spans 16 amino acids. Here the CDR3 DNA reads TGTGCCAGCAGCGTAGAACTAGCGCCCTCCCACAATGAGCAGTTCTTC. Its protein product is CASSVELAPSHNEQFF.

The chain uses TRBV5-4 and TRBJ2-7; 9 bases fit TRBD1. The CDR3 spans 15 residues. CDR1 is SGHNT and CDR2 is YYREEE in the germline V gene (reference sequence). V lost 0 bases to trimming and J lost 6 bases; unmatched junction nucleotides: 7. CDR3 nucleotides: TGTGCCAGCAGCTTGGCCGGGACAGGGAACGTCGAGCAGTACTTC. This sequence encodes CASSLAGTGNVEQYF. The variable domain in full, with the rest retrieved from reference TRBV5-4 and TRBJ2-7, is ETGVTQSPTHLIKTRGQQVTLRCSSQSGHNTVSWYQQALGQGPQFIFQYYREEENGRGNFPPRFSGLQFPNYSSELNVNALELDDSALYLCASSLAGTGNVEQYFGPGTRLTVT.

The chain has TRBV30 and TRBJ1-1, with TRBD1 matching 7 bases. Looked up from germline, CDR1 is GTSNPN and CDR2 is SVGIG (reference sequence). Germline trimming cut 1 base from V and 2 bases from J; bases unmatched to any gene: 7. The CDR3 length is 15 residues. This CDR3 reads CAWSGLTGKNTEAFF. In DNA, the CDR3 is TGTGCCTGGAGTGGGCTGACAGGGAAAAACACTGAAGCTTTCTTT.

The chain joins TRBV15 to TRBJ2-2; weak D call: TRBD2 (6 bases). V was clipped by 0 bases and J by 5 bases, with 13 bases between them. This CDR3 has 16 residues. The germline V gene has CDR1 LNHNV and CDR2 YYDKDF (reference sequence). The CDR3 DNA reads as TGTGCCACCAGCAGAGATTTGGGGGGACTGACCGGGGAGCTGTTTTTT. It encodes CATSRDLGGLTGELFF. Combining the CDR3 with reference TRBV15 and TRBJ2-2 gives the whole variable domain DAMVIQNPRYQVTQFGKPVTLSCSQTLNHNVMYWYQQKSSQAPKLLFHYYDKDFNNEADTPDNFQSRRPNTSFCFLDIRSPGLGDTAMYLCATSRDLGGLTGELFFGEGSRLTVL.

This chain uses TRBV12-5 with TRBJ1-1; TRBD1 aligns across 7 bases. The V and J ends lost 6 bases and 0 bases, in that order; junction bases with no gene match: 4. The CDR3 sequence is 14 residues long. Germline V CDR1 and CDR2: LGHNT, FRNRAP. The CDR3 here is CASGPGQMNTEAFF. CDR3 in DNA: TGTGCTAGTGGGCCGGGACAGATGAACACTGAAGCTTTCTTT.

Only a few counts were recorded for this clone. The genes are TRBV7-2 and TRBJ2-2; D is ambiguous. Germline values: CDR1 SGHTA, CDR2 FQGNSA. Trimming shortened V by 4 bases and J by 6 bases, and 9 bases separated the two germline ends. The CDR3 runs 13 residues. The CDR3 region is CASSYSLAGELFF. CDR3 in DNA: TGTGCCAGCAGCTACTCCTTGGCCGGGGAGCTGTTTTTT.

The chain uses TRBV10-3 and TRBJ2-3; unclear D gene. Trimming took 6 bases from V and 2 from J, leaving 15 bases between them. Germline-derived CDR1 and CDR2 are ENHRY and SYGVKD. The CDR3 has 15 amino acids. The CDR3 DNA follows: TGTGCCATCAGGGCCAAGAGGAACTACACAGATACGCAGTATTTT. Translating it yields CAIRAKRNYTDTQYF.

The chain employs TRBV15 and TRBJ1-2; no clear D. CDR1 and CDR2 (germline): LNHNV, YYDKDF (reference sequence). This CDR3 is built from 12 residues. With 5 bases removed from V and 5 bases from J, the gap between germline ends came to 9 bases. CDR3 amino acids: CATSRGGYGYTF. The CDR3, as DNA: TGTGCCACCAGCCGGGGAGGATATGGCTACACCTTC.

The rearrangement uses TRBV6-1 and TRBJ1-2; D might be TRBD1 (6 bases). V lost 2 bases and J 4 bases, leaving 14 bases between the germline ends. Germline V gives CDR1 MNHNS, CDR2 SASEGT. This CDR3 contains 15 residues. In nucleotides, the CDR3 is TGTGCCAGCAGTGAACGACAGGTCCTGTCCTATGGCTACACCTTC. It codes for CASSERQVLSYGYTF.

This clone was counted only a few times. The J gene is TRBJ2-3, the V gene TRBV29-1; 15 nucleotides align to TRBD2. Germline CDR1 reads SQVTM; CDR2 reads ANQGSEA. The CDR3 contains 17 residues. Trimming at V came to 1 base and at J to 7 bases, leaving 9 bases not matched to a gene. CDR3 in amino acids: CSVEAQGLAGGGHTQYF. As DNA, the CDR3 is TGCAGCGTTGAAGCCCAGGGACTAGCGGGAGGCGGACATACGCAGTATTTT.

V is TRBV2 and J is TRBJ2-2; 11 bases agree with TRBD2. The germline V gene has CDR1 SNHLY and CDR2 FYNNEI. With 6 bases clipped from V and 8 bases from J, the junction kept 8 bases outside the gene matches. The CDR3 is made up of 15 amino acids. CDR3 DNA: TGTGCCAGCAGCTTAGCGGGGGGGCCCCCGGGGGAGCTGTTTTTT. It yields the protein CASSLAGGPPGELFF. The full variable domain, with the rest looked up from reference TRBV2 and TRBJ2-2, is EPEVTQTPSHQVTQMGQEVILRCVPISNHLYFYWYRQILGQKVEFLVSFYNNEISEKSEIFDDQFSVERPDGSNFTLKIRSTKLEDSAMYFCASSLAGGPPGELFFGEGSRLTVL.

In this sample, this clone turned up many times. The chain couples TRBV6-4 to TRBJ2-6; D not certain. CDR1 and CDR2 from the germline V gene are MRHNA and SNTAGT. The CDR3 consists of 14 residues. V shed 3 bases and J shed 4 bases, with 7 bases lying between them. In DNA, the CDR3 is TGTGCCAGCAGTGATGCAGCCGGGGCCAACGTCCTGACTTTC. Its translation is CASSDAAGANVLTF.

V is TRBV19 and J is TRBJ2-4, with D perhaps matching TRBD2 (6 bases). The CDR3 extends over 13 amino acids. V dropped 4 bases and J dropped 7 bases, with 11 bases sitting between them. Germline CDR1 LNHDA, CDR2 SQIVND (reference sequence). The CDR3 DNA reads TGTGCCAGTAGTAGGGAACGGGGGAACATTCAGTACTTC. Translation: CASSRERGNIQYF.